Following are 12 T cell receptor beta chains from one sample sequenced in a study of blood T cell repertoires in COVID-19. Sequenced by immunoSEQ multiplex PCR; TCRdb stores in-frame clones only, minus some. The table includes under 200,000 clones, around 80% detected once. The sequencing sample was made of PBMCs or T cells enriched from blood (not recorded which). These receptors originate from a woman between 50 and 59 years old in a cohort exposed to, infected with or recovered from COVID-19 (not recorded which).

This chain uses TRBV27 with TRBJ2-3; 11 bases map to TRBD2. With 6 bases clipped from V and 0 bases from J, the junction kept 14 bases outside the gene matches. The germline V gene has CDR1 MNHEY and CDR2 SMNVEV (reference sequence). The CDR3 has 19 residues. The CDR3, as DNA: TGTGCCAGCAGGCCTCTCCCGGGACTAGCGGCCCCTAGCACAGATACGCAGTATTTT. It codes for CASRPLPGLAAPSTDTQYF.

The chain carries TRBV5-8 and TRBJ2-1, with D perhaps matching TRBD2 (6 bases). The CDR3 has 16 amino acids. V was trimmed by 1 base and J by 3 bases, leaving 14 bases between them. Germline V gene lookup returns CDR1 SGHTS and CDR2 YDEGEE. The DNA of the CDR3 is TGTGCCAGCAGCTTGTGGCCTAGCGCCAACTACAATGAGCAGTTCTTC. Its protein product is CASSLWPSANYNEQFF.

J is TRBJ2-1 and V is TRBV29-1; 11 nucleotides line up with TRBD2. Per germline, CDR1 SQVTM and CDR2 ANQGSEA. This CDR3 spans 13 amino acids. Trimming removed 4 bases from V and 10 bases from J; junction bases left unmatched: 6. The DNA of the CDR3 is TGCAGCGTTGGTAGCGGGGGGGCTGGAGAGCAGTTCTTC. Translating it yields CSVGSGGAGEQFF.

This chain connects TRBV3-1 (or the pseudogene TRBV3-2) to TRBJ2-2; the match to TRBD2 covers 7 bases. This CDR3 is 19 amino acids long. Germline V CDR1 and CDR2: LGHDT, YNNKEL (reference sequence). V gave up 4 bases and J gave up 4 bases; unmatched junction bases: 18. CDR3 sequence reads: CASSRLRLATQSGTGELFF. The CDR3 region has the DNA TGTGCCAGCAGCCGTTTGAGACTAGCCACCCAAAGTGGCACCGGGGAGCTGTTTTTT.

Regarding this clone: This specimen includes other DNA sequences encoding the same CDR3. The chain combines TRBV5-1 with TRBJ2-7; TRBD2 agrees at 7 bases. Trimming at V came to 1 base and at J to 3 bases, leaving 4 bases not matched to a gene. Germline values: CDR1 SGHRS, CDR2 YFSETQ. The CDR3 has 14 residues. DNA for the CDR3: TGCGCCAGCAGCTTGTCGGGAGGTGACTACGAGCAGTACTTC. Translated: CASSLSGGDYEQYF.

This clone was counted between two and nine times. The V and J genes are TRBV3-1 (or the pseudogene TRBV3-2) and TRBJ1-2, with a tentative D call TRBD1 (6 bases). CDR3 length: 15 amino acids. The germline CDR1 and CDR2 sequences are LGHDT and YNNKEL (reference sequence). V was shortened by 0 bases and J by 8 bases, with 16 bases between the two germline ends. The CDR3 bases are TGTGCCAGCAGCCAAGATGGCCGGGGGGCAGGGGGCTACACCTTC. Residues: CASSQDGRGAGGYTF.

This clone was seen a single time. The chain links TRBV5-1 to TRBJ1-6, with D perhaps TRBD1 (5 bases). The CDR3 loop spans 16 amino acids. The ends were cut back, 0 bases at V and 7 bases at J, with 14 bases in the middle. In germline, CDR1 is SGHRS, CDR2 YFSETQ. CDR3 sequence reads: CASSLDLGGSNSPLHF. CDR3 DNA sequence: TGCGCCAGCAGCTTGGACCTCGGGGGATCCAATTCACCCCTCCACTTT.

The CDR3 DNA sequence: TGTGCCAGCAGCTTAGGGGGCGGACCTTACACAGATACGCAGTATTTT. It translates to CASSLGGGPYTDTQYF. The chain couples TRBV7-9 to TRBJ2-3, with D possibly matching TRBD1 (5 bases). There are 16 residues in the CDR3. Germline V CDR1 and CDR2: SEHNR, FQNEAQ (reference sequence). V gave up 1 base and J gave up 2 bases, with 13 bases separating them.

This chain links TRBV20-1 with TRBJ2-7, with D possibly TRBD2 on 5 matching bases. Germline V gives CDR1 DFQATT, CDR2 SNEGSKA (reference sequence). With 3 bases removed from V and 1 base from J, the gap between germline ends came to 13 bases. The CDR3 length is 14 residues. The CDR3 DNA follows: TGCAGTGCTAGTTCGGACTTTTTTTCCTACGAGCAGTACTTC. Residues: CSASSDFFSYEQYF.

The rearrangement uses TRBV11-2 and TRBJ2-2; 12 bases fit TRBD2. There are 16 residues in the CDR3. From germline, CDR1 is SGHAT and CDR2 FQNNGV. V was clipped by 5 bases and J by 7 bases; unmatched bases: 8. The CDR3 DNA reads TGTGCCAGCAGCCTTGGACTAGCGGGACGGGACGGGGAGCTGTTTTTT. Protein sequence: CASSLGLAGRDGELFF.

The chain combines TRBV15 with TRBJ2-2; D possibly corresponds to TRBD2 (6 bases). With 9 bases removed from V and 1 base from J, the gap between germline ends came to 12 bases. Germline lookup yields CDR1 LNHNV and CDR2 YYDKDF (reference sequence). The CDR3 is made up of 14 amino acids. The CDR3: CATKEGLNTGELFF. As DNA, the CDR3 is TGTGCCACTAAGGAGGGGTTGAACACCGGGGAGCTGTTTTTT.

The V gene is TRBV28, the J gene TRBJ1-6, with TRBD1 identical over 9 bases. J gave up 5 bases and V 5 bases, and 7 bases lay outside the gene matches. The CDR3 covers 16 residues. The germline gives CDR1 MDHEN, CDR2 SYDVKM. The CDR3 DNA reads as TGTGCCAGCAGTCCACGGACAGGGGCCGATAATTCACCCCTCCACTTT. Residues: CASSPRTGADNSPLHF.